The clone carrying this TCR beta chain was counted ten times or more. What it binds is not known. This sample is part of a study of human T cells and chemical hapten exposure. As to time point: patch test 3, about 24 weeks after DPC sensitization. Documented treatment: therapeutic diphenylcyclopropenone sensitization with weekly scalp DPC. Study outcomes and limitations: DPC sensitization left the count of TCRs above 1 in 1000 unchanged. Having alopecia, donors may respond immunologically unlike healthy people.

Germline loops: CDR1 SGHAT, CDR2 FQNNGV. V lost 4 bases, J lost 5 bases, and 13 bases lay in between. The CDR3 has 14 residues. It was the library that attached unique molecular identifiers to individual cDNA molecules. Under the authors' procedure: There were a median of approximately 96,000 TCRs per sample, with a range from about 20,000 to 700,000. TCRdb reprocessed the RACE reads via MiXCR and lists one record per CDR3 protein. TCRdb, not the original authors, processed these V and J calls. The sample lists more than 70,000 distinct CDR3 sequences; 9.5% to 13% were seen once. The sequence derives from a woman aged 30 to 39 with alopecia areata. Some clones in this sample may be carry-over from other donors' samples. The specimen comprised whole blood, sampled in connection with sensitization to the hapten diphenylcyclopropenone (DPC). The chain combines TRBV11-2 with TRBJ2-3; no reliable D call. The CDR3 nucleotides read TGTGCCAGCAGCTCGGATCGAGTTCTAGATACGCAGTATTTT. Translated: CASSSDRVLDTQYF.